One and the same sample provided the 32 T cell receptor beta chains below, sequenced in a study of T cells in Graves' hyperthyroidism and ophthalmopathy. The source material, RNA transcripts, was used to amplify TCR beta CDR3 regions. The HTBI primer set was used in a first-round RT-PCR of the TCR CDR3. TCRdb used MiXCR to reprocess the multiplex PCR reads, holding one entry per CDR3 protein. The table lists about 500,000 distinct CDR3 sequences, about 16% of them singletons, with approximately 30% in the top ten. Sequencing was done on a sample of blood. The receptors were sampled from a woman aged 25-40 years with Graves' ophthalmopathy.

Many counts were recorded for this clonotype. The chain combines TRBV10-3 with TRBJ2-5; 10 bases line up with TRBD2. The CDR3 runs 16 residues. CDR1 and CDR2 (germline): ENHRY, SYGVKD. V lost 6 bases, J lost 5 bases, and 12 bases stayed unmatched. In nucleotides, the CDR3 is TGTGCCATCAGCCAGGCCCTAGCGGGAGTCGGGGAGACCCAGTACTTC. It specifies CAISQALAGVGETQYF.

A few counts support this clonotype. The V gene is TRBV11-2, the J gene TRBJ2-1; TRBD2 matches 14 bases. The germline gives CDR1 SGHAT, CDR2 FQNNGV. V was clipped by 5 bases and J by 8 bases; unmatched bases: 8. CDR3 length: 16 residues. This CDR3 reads CASSQRTSGRIDEQFF. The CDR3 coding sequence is TGTGCCAGCAGCCAAAGGACTAGCGGGAGGATCGATGAGCAGTTCTTC.

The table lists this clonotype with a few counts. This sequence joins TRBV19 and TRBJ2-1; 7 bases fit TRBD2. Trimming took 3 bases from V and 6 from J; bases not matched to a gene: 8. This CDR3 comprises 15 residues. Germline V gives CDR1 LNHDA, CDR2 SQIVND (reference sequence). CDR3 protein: CASSISGYILNEQFF. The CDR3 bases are TGTGCCAGTAGTATTAGCGGGTACATCCTCAATGAGCAGTTCTTC.

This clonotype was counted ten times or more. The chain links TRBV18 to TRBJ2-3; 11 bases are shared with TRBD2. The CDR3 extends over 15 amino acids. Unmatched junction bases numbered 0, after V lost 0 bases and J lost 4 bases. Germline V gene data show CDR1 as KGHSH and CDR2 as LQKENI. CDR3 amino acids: CASSPPLAGADTQYF. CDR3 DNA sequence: TGTGCCAGCTCACCACCACTAGCGGGAGCAGATACGCAGTATTTT. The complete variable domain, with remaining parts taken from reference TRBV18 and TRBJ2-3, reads NAGVMQNPRHLVRRRGQEARLRCSPMKGHSHVYWYRQLPEEGLKFMVYLQKENIIDESGMPKERFSAEFPKEGPSILRIQQVVRGDSAAYFCASSPPLAGADTQYFGPGTRLTVL.

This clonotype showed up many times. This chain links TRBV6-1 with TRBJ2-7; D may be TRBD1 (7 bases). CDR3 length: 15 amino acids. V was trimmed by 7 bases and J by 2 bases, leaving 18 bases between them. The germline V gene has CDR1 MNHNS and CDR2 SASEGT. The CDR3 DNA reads TGTGCCAGCAAGGGGGCGGGACGTAAGACCTACGAGCAGTACTTC. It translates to CASKGAGRKTYEQYF.

CDR3 DNA: TGTGCCAGCAGATGGGGACCAAGCACAGATACGCAGTATTTT. Translating it yields CASRWGPSTDTQYF. J is TRBJ2-3 and V is TRBV2; D possibly matches TRBD1 or TRBD2 (5 bases each). V lost 6 bases to trimming and J lost 0 bases, with 10 bases between them. This CDR3 has 14 amino acids. Germline CDR1 SNHLY, CDR2 FYNNEI.

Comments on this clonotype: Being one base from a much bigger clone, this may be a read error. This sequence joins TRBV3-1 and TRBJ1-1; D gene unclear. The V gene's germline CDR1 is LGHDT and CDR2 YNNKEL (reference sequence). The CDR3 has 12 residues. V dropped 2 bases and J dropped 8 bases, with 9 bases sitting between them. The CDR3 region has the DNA TGTGCCAGCAGCCAATTAGGGTTGGAAGCTTTCTTT. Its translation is CASSQLGLEAFF.

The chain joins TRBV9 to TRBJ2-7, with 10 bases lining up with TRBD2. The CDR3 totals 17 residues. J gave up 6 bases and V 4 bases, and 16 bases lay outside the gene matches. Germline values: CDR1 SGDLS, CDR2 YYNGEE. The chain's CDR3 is CASSSRGSGRASPEQYF. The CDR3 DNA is TGTGCCAGCAGCTCCCGGGGGAGCGGGAGGGCCTCCCCCGAGCAGTACTTC.

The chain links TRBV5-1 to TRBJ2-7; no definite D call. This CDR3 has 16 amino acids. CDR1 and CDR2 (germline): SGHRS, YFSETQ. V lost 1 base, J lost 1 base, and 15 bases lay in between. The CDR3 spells CASSLFRAGQSYEQYF. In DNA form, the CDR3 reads TGCGCCAGCAGCTTGTTCCGGGCAGGTCAGTCCTACGAGCAGTACTTC.

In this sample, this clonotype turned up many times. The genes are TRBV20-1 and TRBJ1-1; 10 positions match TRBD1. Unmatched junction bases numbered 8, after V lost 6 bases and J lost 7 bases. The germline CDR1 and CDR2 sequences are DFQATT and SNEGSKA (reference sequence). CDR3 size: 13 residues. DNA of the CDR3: TGCAGTGCCAGCCCGGACAGGGGGTTTGAAGCTTTCTTT. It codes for CSASPDRGFEAFF.

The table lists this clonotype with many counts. CDR3 bases: TGCAGTGCTAGGGGGCAGGGGCTGTTCAATGAAAAACTGTTTTTT. Its protein is CSARGQGLFNEKLFF. The rearrangement joins TRBV20-1 to TRBJ1-4, with D possibly matching TRBD1 (6 bases). This CDR3 spans 15 amino acids. V shed 3 bases and J shed 5 bases, with 16 bases lying between them. The germline V gene encodes CDR1 DFQATT and CDR2 SNEGSKA (reference sequence).

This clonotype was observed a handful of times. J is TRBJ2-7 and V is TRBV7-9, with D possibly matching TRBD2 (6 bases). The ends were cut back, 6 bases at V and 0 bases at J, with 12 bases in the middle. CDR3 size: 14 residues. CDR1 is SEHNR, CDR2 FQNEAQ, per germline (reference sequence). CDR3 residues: CASSSTGASYEQYF. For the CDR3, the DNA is TGTGCCAGCAGTTCTACGGGAGCCTCCTACGAGCAGTACTTC.

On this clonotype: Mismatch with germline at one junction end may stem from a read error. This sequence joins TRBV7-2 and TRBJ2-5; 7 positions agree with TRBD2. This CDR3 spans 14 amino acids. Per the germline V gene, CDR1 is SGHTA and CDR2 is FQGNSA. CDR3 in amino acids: CASSRSGREETRYF. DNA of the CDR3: TGTGCCAGCAGCCGTAGCGGGCGGGAAGAGACCCGGTACTTC.

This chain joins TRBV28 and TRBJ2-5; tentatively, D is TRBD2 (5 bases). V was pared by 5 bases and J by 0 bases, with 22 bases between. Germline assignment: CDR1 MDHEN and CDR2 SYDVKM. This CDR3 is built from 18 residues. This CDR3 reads CASSHSSFRRMYQETQYF. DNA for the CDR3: TGTGCCAGCAGTCACTCGTCGTTCAGGAGGATGTACCAAGAGACCCAGTACTTC.

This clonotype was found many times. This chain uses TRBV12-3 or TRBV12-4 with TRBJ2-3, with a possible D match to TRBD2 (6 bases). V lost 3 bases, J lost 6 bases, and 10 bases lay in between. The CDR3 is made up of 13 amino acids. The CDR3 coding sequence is TGTGCCAGCAGTTTCGGGACTTTGGATACGCAGTATTTT. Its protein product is CASSFGTLDTQYF.

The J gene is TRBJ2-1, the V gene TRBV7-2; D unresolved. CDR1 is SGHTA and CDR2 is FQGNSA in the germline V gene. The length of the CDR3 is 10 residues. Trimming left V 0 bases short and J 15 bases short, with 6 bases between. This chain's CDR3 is CASSLAGTFF. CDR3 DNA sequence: TGTGCCAGCAGCTTAGCGGGTACGTTCTTC.

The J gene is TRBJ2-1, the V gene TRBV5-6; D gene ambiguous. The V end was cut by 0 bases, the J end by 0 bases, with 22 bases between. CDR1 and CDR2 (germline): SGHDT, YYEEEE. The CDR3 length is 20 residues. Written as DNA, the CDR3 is TGTGCCAGCAGCTTGGCGGCGGAACGGAACACCCGAAGCTCCTACAATGAGCAGTTCTTC. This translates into CASSLAAERNTRSSYNEQFF.

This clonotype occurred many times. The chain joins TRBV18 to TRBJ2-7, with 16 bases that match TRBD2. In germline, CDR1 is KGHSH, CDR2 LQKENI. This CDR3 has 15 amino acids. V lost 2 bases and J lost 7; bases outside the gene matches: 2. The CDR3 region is CASSPGTSGRGEQYF. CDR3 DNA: TGTGCCAGCTCACCAGGGACTAGCGGGAGGGGAGAGCAGTACTTC. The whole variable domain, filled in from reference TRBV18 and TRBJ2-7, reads NAGVMQNPRHLVRRRGQEARLRCSPMKGHSHVYWYRQLPEEGLKFMVYLQKENIIDESGMPKERFSAEFPKEGPSILRIQQVVRGDSAAYFCASSPGTSGRGEQYFGPGTRLTVT.

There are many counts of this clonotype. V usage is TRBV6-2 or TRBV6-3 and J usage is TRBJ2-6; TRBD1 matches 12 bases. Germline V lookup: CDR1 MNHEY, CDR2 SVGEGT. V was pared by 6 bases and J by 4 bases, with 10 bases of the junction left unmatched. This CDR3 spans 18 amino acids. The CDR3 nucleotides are TGTGCCAGCAGAGCCCCGGGACAGGGGGCGTACGGGGCCAACGTCCTGACTTTC. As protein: CASRAPGQGAYGANVLTF.

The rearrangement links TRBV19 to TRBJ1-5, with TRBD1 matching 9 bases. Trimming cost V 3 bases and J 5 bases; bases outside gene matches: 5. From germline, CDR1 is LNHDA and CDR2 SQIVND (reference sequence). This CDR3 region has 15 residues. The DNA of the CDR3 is TGTGCCAGTAGTATTTGGGGACAGGGTGATCAGCCCCAGCATTTT. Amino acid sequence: CASSIWGQGDQPQHF.

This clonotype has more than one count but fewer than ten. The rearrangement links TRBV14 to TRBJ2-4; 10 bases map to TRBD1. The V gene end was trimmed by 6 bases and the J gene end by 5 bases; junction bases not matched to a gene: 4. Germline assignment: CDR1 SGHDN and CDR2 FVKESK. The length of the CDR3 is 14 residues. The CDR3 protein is CASSRTGGENIQYF. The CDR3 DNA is TGTGCCAGCAGTCGGACAGGGGGAGAAAACATTCAGTACTTC.

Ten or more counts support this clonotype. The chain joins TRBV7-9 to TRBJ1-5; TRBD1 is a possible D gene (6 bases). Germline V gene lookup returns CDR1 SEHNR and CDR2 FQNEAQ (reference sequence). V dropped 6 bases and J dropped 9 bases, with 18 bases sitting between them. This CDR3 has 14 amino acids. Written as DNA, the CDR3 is TGTGCCAGCAGTCCCGGGACACACCTTTCGCCCCAGCATTTT. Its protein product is CASSPGTHLSPQHF.

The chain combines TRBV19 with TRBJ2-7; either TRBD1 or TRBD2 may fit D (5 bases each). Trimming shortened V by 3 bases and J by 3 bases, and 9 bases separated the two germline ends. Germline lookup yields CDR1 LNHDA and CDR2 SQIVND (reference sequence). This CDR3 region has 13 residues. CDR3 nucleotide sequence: TGTGCCAGTAGTATGGGACCGAACTACGAGCAGTACTTC. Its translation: CASSMGPNYEQYF. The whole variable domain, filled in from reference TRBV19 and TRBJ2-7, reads DGGITQSPKYLFRKEGQNVTLSCEQNLNHDAMYWYRQDPGQGLRLIYYSQIVNDFQKGDIAEGYSVSREKKESFPLTVTSAQKNPTAFYLCASSMGPNYEQYFGPGTRLTVT.

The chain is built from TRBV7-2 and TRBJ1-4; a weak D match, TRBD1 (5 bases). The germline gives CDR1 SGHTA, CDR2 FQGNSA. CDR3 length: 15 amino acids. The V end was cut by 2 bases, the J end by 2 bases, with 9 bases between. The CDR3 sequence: CASSLMGQTNEKLFF. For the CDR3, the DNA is TGTGCCAGCAGCTTAATGGGGCAGACTAATGAAAAACTGTTTTTT.

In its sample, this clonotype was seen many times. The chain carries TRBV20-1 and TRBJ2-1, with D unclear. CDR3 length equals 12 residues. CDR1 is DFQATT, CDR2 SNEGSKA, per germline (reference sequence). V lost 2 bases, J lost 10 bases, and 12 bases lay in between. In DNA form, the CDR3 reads TGCAGTGCTAGATCGAATTCACGGGAGCAGTTCTTC. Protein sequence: CSARSNSREQFF.

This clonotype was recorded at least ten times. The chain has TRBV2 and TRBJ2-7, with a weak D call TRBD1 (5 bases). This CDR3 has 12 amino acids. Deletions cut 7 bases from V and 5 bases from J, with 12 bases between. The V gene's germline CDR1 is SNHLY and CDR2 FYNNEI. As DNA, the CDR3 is TGTGCCAGCAAAGGTTGGGGCGACGAGCAGTACTTC. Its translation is CASKGWGDEQYF.

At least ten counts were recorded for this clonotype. The CDR3 spells CSAPKGTLTGSYEQYF. The CDR3 DNA sequence: TGCAGTGCTCCAAAAGGGACACTCACTGGCTCCTACGAGCAGTACTTC. J is TRBJ2-7 and V is TRBV20-1, with D maybe TRBD1 (6 bases). CDR3 length equals 16 residues. Trimming took 5 bases from V and 0 from J, leaving 20 bases between them. The germline V gene has CDR1 DFQATT and CDR2 SNEGSKA (reference sequence).

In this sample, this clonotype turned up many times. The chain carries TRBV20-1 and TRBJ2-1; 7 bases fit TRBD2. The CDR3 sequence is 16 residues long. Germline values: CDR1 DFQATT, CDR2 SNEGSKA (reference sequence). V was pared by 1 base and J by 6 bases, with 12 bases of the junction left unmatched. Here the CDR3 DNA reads TGCAGTGCTAGAGGAGGATCTAGCGGCGAACTCAATGAGCAGTTCTTC. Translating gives CSARGGSSGELNEQFF.

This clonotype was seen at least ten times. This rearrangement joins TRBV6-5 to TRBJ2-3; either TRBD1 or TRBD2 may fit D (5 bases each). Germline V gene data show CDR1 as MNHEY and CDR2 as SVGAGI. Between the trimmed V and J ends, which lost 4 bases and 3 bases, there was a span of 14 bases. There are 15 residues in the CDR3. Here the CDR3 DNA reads TGTGCCAGCAGTTTACTAGGGGTCGGTACAGATACGCAGTATTTT. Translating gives CASSLLGVGTDTQYF.

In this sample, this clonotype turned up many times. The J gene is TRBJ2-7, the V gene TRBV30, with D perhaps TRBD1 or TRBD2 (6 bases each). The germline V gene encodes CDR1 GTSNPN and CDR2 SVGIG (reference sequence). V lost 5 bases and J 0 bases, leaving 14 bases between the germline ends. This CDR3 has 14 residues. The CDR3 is CAWGLGGASYEQYF. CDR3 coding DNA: TGTGCCTGGGGCCTCGGGGGCGCCTCCTACGAGCAGTACTTC.

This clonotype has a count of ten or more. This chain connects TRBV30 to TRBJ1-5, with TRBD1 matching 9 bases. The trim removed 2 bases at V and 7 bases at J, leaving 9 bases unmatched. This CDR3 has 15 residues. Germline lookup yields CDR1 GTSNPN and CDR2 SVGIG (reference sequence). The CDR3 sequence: CAWSRDRALKQPQHF. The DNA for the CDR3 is TGTGCCTGGAGTAGGGACAGGGCCCTGAAGCAGCCCCAGCATTTT.

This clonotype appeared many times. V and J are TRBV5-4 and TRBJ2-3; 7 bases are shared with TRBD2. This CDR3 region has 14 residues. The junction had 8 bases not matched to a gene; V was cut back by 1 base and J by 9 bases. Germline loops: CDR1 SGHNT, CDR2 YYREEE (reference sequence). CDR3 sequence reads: CASSLPREIGTQYF. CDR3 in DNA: TGTGCCAGCAGCTTGCCGCGGGAGATCGGCACGCAGTATTTT. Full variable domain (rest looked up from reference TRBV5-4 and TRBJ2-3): ETGVTQSPTHLIKTRGQQVTLRCSSQSGHNTVSWYQQALGQGPQFIFQYYREEENGRGNFPPRFSGLQFPNYSSELNVNALELDDSALYLCASSLPREIGTQYFGPGTRLTVL.